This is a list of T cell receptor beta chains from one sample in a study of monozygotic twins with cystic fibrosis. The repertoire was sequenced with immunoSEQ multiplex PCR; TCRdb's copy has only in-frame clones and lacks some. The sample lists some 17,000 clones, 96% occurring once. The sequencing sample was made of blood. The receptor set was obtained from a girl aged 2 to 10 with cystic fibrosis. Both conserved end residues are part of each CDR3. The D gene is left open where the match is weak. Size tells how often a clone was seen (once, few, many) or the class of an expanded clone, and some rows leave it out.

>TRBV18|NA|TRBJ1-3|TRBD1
TGTGCCAGCTCACCAGGGACAGGGGGCGACACCATATATTTT
CASSPGTGGDTIYF
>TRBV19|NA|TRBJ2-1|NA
TGTGCCAGTAGTATGTACCGGGGGGCCATTGAGCAGTTCTTC
CASSMYRGAIEQFF
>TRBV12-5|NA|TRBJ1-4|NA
TGTGCTAGTCGCTCCTCGGGGAGTCGTGATGAAAAACTGTTTTTT
CASRSSGSRDEKLFF
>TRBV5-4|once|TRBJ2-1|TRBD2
TGTGCCAGCAGCAGGACTAGCGGGTTAGTCTCCTACAATGAGCAGTTCTTC
CASSRTSGLVSYNEQFF
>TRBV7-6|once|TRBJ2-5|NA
TGTGCCAGCAGCTTAAGTCGGAATATCGAGACCCAGTACTTC
CASSLSRNIETQYF
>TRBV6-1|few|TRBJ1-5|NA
TGTGCCAGCAGTCAAGGATCTCCGGGCCAGGGCAATCAGCCCCAGCATTTT
CASSQGSPGQGNQPQHF
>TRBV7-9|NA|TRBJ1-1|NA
TGTGCCAGCAGCTTACAGACGAACACTGAAGCTTTCTTT
CASSLQTNTEAFF
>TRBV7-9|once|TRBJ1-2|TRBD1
TGTGCCAGCAGCACTTGGGACAGAGATAACTATGGCTACACCTTC
CASSTWDRDNYGYTF
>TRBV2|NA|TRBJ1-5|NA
TGTGCCAGCAGTGAAGCTCTGGGGGGCAATCAGCCCCAGCATTTT
CASSEALGGNQPQHF
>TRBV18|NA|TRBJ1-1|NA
TGTGCCAGCTCATCGGGACTGCTGAACACTGAAGCTTTCTTT
CASSSGLLNTEAFF
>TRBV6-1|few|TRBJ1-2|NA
TGTGCCAGCACCGGAACGGTGTTTTATGGCTACACCTTC
CASTGTVFYGYTF
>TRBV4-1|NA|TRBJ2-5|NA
TGCGCCAGCAGCCAAGTAGACAGACACCAAGAGACCCAGTACTTC
CASSQVDRHQETQYF
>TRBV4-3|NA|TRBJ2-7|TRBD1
TGCGCCAGCAGCCAAGGGACAGGACCCTACGAGCAGTACTTC
CASSQGTGPYEQYF
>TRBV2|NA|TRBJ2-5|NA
TGTGCCAGCAGCACAGGGTCTGCGGGTGTTCAAGAGACCCAGTACTTC
CASSTGSAGVQETQYF
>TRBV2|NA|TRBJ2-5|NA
TGTGCCAGCAGTGTTAACAGAAATGAGCAAGAGACCCAGTACTTC
CASSVNRNEQETQYF
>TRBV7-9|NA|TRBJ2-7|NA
TGTGCCAGCAGGCTAGACTACGAGCAGTACTTC
CASRLDYEQYF
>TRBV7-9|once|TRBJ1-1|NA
TGTGCCAGCAGCTTAGTGAGTGCGAACACTGAAGCTTTCTTT
CASSLVSANTEAFF
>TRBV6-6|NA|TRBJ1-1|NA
TGTGCCACCATCCCCAGTATACCCACTGAAGCTTTCTTT
CATIPSIPTEAFF
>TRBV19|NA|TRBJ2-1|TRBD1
TGTGCCAGTAGTACTCGACAGGGGGCGGGGAATGAGCAGTTCTTC
CASSTRQGAGNEQFF
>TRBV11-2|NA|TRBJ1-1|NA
TGTGCCAGCAGCTTAACAGGGATCACTGAAGCTTTCTTT
CASSLTGITEAFF
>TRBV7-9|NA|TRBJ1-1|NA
TGTGCCAGCAGCCCCGGGGGGCACGGTGAAGCTTTCTTT
CASSPGGHGEAFF
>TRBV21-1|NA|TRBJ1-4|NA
TGTGCCAGCAGCAAAGACCAGGTCGGGAATGAAAAACTGTTTTTT
CASSKDQVGNEKLFF
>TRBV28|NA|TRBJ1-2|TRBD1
TGTGCCAGCAGTTCCCGGACAGGAGATGGCTACACCTTC
CASSSRTGDGYTF
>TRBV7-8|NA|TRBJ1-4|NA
TGTGCCAGCAGCCGAGGACAGCTCAATAATGAAAAACTGTTTTTT
CASSRGQLNNEKLFF
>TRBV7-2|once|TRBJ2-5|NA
TGTGCCAGCAGCTTCAATCAGGGTGGGCAGACCCAGTACTTC
CASSFNQGGQTQYF
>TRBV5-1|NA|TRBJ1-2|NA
TGCGCCAGCAGCTTGGGGGACACTTCCTATGGCTACACCTTC
CASSLGDTSYGYTF
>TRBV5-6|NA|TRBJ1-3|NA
TGTGCCAGCAGCGGCTGGCCTACTGGAAACACCATATATTTT
CASSGWPTGNTIYF
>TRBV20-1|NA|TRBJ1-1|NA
TGCAGTGCTAGAGATCAGCTAGAAGCTTTCTTT
CSARDQLEAFF
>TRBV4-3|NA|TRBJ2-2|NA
TGCGCCAGCAGCCAAGATTTGGTAATCGGGGAGCTGTTTTTT
CASSQDLVIGELFF
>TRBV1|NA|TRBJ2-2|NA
TGCACCAGCAGCCAGGGGGACAGAAAACTGGCGAACACCGGGGAGCTGTTTTTT
CTSSQGDRKLANTGELFF
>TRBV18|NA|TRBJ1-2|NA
TGTGCCAGCTCACCGAGGGAGGAGCCCAATGGCTACACCTTC
CASSPREEPNGYTF
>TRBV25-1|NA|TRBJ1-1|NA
TGTGCCAGCAGTAAAGGAGGTGGCACTGAAGCTTTCTTT
CASSKGGGTEAFF
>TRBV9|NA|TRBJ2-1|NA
TGTGCCAGCAGCGCCGGACTATTCTACAATGAGCAGTTCTTC
CASSAGLFYNEQFF